Shown below are 4 T cell receptor beta chains from a single sample sequenced in a study of beta chain features in type 1 diabetes. Expressed TCRB transcripts were sequenced after all isolated RNA was converted to cDNA. Produced via immunoSEQ multiplex PCR; TCRdb's table is partial and in-frame only. This sample yields 400,000 to 600,000 clones, of which approximately 30% are seen a single time; about 0.065% belongs to the top ten. Input material: naive CD4+ T cells from blood. These TCRs come from a man younger than 30 in good health.

The chain combines TRBV7-6 with TRBJ1-1; D uncertain. V dropped 5 bases and J dropped 4 bases, with 14 bases sitting between them. CDR1 and CDR2 (germline): SGHVS, FNYEAQ. The CDR3 spans 14 residues. The CDR3 sequence: CASSVPDELTEAFF. Here the CDR3 DNA reads TGTGCCAGCAGCGTACCGGACGAGCTCACTGAAGCTTTCTTT.

This chain joins TRBV30 and TRBJ2-1, with 7 bases that match TRBD2. The CDR3 loop spans 15 amino acids. Germline CDR1 is GTSNPN and CDR2 is SVGIG (reference sequence). Trimming took 0 bases from V and 6 from J; bases not matched to a gene: 8. CDR3 sequence reads: CAWSVRAGSFNEQFF. The CDR3 region has the DNA TGTGCCTGGAGTGTACGAGCGGGATCTTTCAATGAGCAGTTCTTC. Full variable domain (rest looked up from reference TRBV30 and TRBJ2-1): SQTIHQWPATLVQPVGSPLSLECTVEGTSNPNLYWYRQAAGRGLQLLFYSVGIGQISSEVPQNLSASRPQDRQFILSSKKLLLSDSGFYLCAWSVRAGSFNEQFFGPGTRLTVL.

The J gene is TRBJ2-3, the V gene TRBV25-1; D is undetermined. CDR1 is MGHDK, CDR2 SYGVNS, per germline. V was clipped by 2 bases and J by 3 bases, with 9 bases between them. This CDR3 region has 14 residues. The DNA for the CDR3 is TGTGCCAGCAGTGAACCGGCTGGAACAGATACGCAGTATTTT. This sequence encodes CASSEPAGTDTQYF.

This clone turned up a few times. The rearrangement joins TRBV30 to TRBJ1-2; D unclear. The CDR3 contains 13 residues. The germline V and J ends were trimmed by 2 bases and 1 base, with 8 bases remaining between them. Germline-derived CDR1 and CDR2 are GTSNPN and SVGIG (reference sequence). The CDR3 DNA reads as TGTGCCTGGAGTTGGCCTATTAACTATGGCTACACCTTC. Translating gives CAWSWPINYGYTF.